Following are 23 T cell receptor beta chains from one sample sequenced in a study of chemoradiotherapy in HPV16-positive cancers. The method was immunoSEQ multiplex PCR; TCRdb's version includes in-frame clones alone and lacks a portion of them. The table includes just over 25,000 clones, just over 90% detected once. Sequencing used blood, obtained from a patient who underwent chemoradiotherapy. The receptors were sampled from a human donor with HPV-associated anogenital cancer.

V is TRBV30 and J is TRBJ2-6; a possible D gene is TRBD1 (6 bases). This CDR3 has 15 amino acids. V lost 2 bases and J 1 base, leaving 9 bases between the germline ends. The germline V gene has CDR1 GTSNPN and CDR2 SVGIG (reference sequence). DNA of the CDR3: TGTGCCTGGAGTCTACAGGGATCTGGGGCCAACGTCCTGACTTTC. Translating it yields CAWSLQGSGANVLTF.

This chain links TRBV7-2 with TRBJ2-2; D uncertain. Germline V CDR1 and CDR2: SGHTA, FQGNSA. The CDR3 loop spans 13 amino acids. The ends were cut back, 3 bases at V and 5 bases at J, with 7 bases in the middle. The CDR3 loop is CASSFYTTGELFF. In DNA, the CDR3 is TGTGCCAGCAGCTTTTATACTACCGGGGAGCTGTTTTTT.

A single count supports this clone. This rearrangement joins TRBV28 to TRBJ2-2; 9 nucleotides match TRBD1. The CDR3 has 16 amino acids. J gave up 6 bases and V 10 bases, and 15 bases lay outside the gene matches. The germline gives CDR1 MDHEN, CDR2 SYDVKM. The CDR3 DNA sequence: TGTGCCATAAACATCAGGGACAGGGATGAATCCGGGGAGCTGTTTTTT. This encodes CAINIRDRDESGELFF.

This clone was detected only once. J is TRBJ2-7 and V is TRBV6-1, with D possibly being TRBD1 (6 bases). Trimming stripped 6 bases from V and 2 bases from J, with 14 bases between. The CDR3 is 14 residues long. Germline lookup yields CDR1 MNHNS and CDR2 SASEGT. CDR3 amino acids: CASRTGTRAYEQYF. CDR3 coding DNA: TGTGCCAGCAGGACCGGGACAAGGGCCTACGAGCAGTACTTC.

V and J are TRBV9 and TRBJ2-5; D call uncertain. Germline V CDR1 and CDR2: SGDLS, YYNGEE. The CDR3 length is 13 residues. V lost 5 bases and J 5 bases, leaving 13 bases between the germline ends. The CDR3, as DNA: TGTGCCAGCAGTCCGAACAAACTGGAGACCCAGTACTTC. Its protein is CASSPNKLETQYF.

V is TRBV5-1 and J is TRBJ2-7; 10 bases are shared with TRBD1. V was pared by 4 bases and J by 6 bases, with 10 bases of the junction left unmatched. CDR1 is SGHRS and CDR2 is YFSETQ in the germline V gene. There are 15 residues in the CDR3. The CDR3 region is CASSLTGTGALEQYF. The CDR3 DNA reads as TGCGCCAGCAGCCTGACCGGGACAGGGGCCCTCGAGCAGTACTTC.

CDR3 protein: CASSQGTNQPQHF. The CDR3 DNA reads as TGCGCCAGCAGCCAAGGTACTAATCAGCCCCAGCATTTT. The chain combines TRBV4-1 with TRBJ1-5; D is undetermined. Per the germline V gene, CDR1 is MGHRA and CDR2 is YSYEKL. The CDR3 has 13 amino acids. V was cut by 1 base and J by 4 bases, with 5 bases left in between.

The J gene is TRBJ2-1, the V gene TRBV5-4; 7 positions agree with TRBD2. V lost 3 bases to trimming and J lost 9 bases; unmatched junction nucleotides: 6. The length of the CDR3 is 13 residues. In germline, CDR1 is SGHNT, CDR2 YYREEE (reference sequence). As DNA, the CDR3 is TGTGCCAGCAGCTCGACTAGCTCAGGTGAGCAGTTCTTC. It encodes CASSSTSSGEQFF.

The genes are TRBV6-1 and TRBJ1-2, with D perhaps matching TRBD1 (5 bases). The germline gives CDR1 MNHNS, CDR2 SASEGT. V lost 1 base and J 2 bases, leaving 14 bases between the germline ends. This CDR3 contains 16 residues. The chain's CDR3 is CASSEVYGTGNYGYTF. The DNA for the CDR3 is TGTGCCAGCAGTGAAGTCTATGGGACCGGGAACTATGGCTACACCTTC.

This rearrangement joins TRBV4-3 to TRBJ2-1; D possibly matches TRBD1 or TRBD2 (5 bases each). This CDR3 has 12 amino acids. The germline CDR1 and CDR2 sequences are LGHNA and YSLEER. V lost 6 bases and J lost 9, with 12 bases in between. Here the CDR3 DNA reads TGCGCCAGCAGTCTAACTGGGGGTGAGCAGTTCTTC. This sequence encodes CASSLTGGEQFF.

About this clone itself: The junction and the germline gene differ at one end; a read error may be behind it. The rearrangement joins TRBV7-7 to TRBJ2-7, with 11 bases aligning to TRBD1. This CDR3 is built from 15 residues. Germline loops: CDR1 SSHAT, CDR2 FNYEAQ (reference sequence). The CDR3 region is CASSLGTGGSYEQYF. The CDR3 DNA reads as TGTGCTAGCAGCTTGGGGACAGGGGGCTCCTACGAGCAGTACTTC.

This chain connects TRBV7-2 to TRBJ1-1; D is undetermined. The V and J ends lost 0 bases and 10 bases respectively, with 6 bases between them. In germline, CDR1 is SGHTA, CDR2 FQGNSA. This CDR3 spans 11 amino acids. CDR3: CASSLAPAAFF. The DNA for the CDR3 is TGTGCCAGCAGCTTAGCCCCGGCAGCTTTCTTT.

The chain uses TRBV7-9 and TRBJ2-2; 7 bases align to TRBD1. The length of the CDR3 is 15 residues. Germline V gene lookup returns CDR1 SEHNR and CDR2 FQNEAQ (reference sequence). Trimming cost V 5 bases and J 4 bases; bases outside gene matches: 7. For the CDR3, the DNA is TGTGCCAGCAGCCCCCGAACAGGGGTCACCGGGGAGCTGTTTTTT. Protein: CASSPRTGVTGELFF.

This chain joins TRBV9 and TRBJ2-2, with TRBD1 identical over 8 bases. The germline V gene has CDR1 SGDLS and CDR2 YYNGEE. CDR3 length equals 15 residues. J lost 5 bases, V lost 5 bases, and 8 bases had no gene match. The CDR3 loop reads CASSRTGWKTGELFF. CDR3 DNA: TGTGCCAGCAGTAGGACAGGGTGGAAGACCGGGGAGCTGTTTTTT.

The chain is built from TRBV7-9 and TRBJ1-1; D gene ambiguous. CDR1 is SEHNR and CDR2 is FQNEAQ in the germline V gene (reference sequence). V was trimmed by 4 bases and J by 1 base, leaving 10 bases between them. The CDR3 is 14 residues long. CDR3 sequence: CASSSPFGNTEAFF. The CDR3 nucleotides read TGTGCCAGCAGCTCCCCCTTCGGGAACACTGAAGCTTTCTTT.

J is TRBJ2-3 and V is TRBV6-1, with a weak D call TRBD2 (6 bases). Germline lookup yields CDR1 MNHNS and CDR2 SASEGT. The V end was cut by 7 bases, the J end by 4 bases, with 9 bases between. CDR3 length: 12 residues. The CDR3 coding sequence is TGTGCCAGCATGCGGGGTTCAGATACGCAGTATTTT. This gives the protein CASMRGSDTQYF.

The gene calls are TRBV19 and TRBJ1-2, with a weak D call TRBD1 (6 bases). The CDR3 contains 16 residues. Trimming took 3 bases from V and 5 from J, leaving 19 bases between them. Germline V gene lookup returns CDR1 LNHDA and CDR2 SQIVND (reference sequence). DNA for the CDR3: TGTGCCAGTAGTATCCCGCGACGGGACACCTTATATGGCTACACCTTC. Its protein is CASSIPRRDTLYGYTF.

Points on this clone: This same CDR3 is encoded by further DNA sequences in the sample. This chain joins TRBV5-6 and TRBJ2-7; no firm D call. The CDR3 is 13 amino acids. Germline lookup yields CDR1 SGHDT and CDR2 YYEEEE. Trimming left V 0 bases short and J 1 base short, with 5 bases between. The CDR3 reads CASSLVSSYEQYF. CDR3 sequence (DNA): TGTGCCAGCAGCTTGGTGTCTTCCTACGAGCAGTACTTC. The whole variable domain, filled in from reference TRBV5-6 and TRBJ2-7, reads DAGVTQSPTHLIKTRGQQVTLRCSPKSGHDTVSWYQQALGQGPQFIFQYYEEEERQRGNFPDRFSGHQFPNYSSELNVNALLLGDSALYLCASSLVSSYEQYFGPGTRLTVT.

The gene calls are TRBV7-8 and TRBJ2-5, with D unclear. The germline V gene encodes CDR1 SGHVS and CDR2 FQNEAQ. V was pared by 3 bases and J by 7 bases, with 6 bases between. CDR3 length: 11 amino acids. The CDR3 bases are TGTGCCAGCAGCTTTTCGGGGACCCAGTACTTC. Translation: CASSFSGTQYF.

The chain combines TRBV5-1 with TRBJ2-3; 10 bases align to TRBD2. Germline CDR1 SGHRS, CDR2 YFSETQ. There are 16 residues in the CDR3. V dropped 0 bases and J dropped 0; count of bases not matched to a gene: 1. The CDR3 is CASSLGTSGSTDTQYF. For the CDR3, the DNA is TGCGCCAGCAGCTTGGGGACTAGCGGCAGCACAGATACGCAGTATTTT. Filled out from reference TRBV5-1 and TRBJ2-3, the complete variable domain reads KAGVTQTPRYLIKTRGQQVTLSCSPISGHRSVSWYQQTPGQGLQFLFEYFSETQRNKGNFPGRFSGRQFSNSRSEMNVSTLELGDSALYLCASSLGTSGSTDTQYFGPGTRLTVL.

The chain links TRBV5-1 to TRBJ2-1; possibly TRBD1 or TRBD2 for D (5 bases each). V was cut by 1 base and J by 0 bases, with 8 bases left in between. In germline, CDR1 is SGHRS, CDR2 YFSETQ. The CDR3 extends over 15 amino acids. For the CDR3, the DNA is TGCGCCAGCAGCTTGTCCGGGACCTCCTACAATGAGCAGTTCTTC. Encoded protein: CASSLSGTSYNEQFF. Variable domain in full (rest from reference TRBV5-1 and TRBJ2-1): KAGVTQTPRYLIKTRGQQVTLSCSPISGHRSVSWYQQTPGQGLQFLFEYFSETQRNKGNFPGRFSGRQFSNSRSEMNVSTLELGDSALYLCASSLSGTSYNEQFFGPGTRLTVL.

This chain uses TRBV7-8 with TRBJ2-3; TRBD2 matches at 7 bases. Germline V gene data show CDR1 as SGHVS and CDR2 as FQNEAQ. The J segment lost 5 bases and the V segment lost 5 bases, leaving 10 bases of the junction unmatched. CDR3 length: 15 amino acids. In DNA, the CDR3 is TGTGCCAGCAGCCCCCGCGGGAGTGGGGGAGATACGCAGTATTTT. Translation: CASSPRGSGGDTQYF.

This chain connects TRBV9 to TRBJ1-2; 8 nucleotides agree with TRBD1. The CDR3 runs to 15 residues. V dropped 2 bases and J dropped 8; count of bases not matched to a gene: 11. The germline CDR1 and CDR2 sequences are SGDLS and YYNGEE. The CDR3 bases are TGTGCCAGCAGCGTCCAACCCGGACAGGGCGGCGGCTACACCTTC. Protein sequence: CASSVQPGQGGGYTF.